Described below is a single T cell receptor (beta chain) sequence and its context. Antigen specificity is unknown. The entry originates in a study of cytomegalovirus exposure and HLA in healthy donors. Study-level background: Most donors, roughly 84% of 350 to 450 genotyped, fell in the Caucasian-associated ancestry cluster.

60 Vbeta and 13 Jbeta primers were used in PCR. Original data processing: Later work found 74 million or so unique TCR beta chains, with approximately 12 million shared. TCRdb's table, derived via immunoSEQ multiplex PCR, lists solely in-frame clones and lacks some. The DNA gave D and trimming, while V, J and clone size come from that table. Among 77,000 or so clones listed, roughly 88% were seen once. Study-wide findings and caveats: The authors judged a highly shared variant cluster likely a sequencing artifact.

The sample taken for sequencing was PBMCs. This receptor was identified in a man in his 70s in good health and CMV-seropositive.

In nucleotides, the CDR3 is TGTGCCTGGAGTACGGGACAGAATAATGAAAAACTGTTTTTT. As protein: CAWSTGQNNEKLFF. The genes are TRBV30 and TRBJ1-4; TRBD1 matches 7 bases. V shed 2 bases and J 4 bases; nucleotides not matched to a gene: 4. CDR1 and CDR2 (germline): GTSNPN, SVGIG (reference sequence). The CDR3 loop spans 14 amino acids.